The 25 T cell receptor beta chains listed next were all sequenced from one sample in a study of a mutant IDH1 vaccine in newly diagnosed glioma. Time point described: week 35, safety follow-up. Doses of 300 ug of mutant IDH1 20-mer peptide were given with topical imiquimod. Antigens for these TCRs are unknown. Profiled with immunoSEQ multiplex PCR; TCRdb holds only in-frame clones, not every one. The sample lists approximately 50,000 clones, 76% occurring once. Sequencing was performed on PBMCs, taken from a glioma patient whose treatment included an IDH1 peptide vaccine. The receptors were gathered from a man aged 35-49 years with glioma.

The genes are TRBV11-2 and TRBJ1-2; TRBD1 agrees at 7 bases. The CDR3 spans 14 residues. Germline V gene sequence: CDR1 SGHAT, CDR2 FQNNGV. Trimming took 5 bases from V and 3 from J; bases not matched to a gene: 6. In DNA form, the CDR3 reads TGTGCCAGCAGCCCCCGAGACAGGGACTATGGCTACACCTTC. It is translated as CASSPRDRDYGYTF.

The CDR3 DNA sequence: TGTGCCAGCAGCTACAGGGGGCGGGAGGGGAACACTGAAGCTTTCTTT. It encodes CASSYRGREGNTEAFF. V and J are TRBV11-2 and TRBJ1-1; TRBD1 agrees at 9 bases. Germline-derived CDR1 and CDR2 are SGHAT and FQNNGV. V lost 4 bases and J lost 1; bases outside the gene matches: 7. The CDR3 contains 16 residues.

For the CDR3, the DNA is TGTGCCTGGAGTGAAATTACAGGGACCCTCTATGGCTACACCTTC. As protein: CAWSEITGTLYGYTF. J is TRBJ1-2 and V is TRBV30; the D gene is possibly TRBD1 (6 bases). The V and J ends lost 1 base and 4 bases respectively, with 16 bases between them. Germline V gene lookup returns CDR1 GTSNPN and CDR2 SVGIG (reference sequence). CDR3 length equals 15 residues.

The rearrangement joins TRBV11-2 to TRBJ2-5; D not resolved. The CDR3 contains 14 residues. Between the trimmed V and J ends, which lost 0 bases and 7 bases, there was a span of 12 bases. CDR1 is SGHAT, CDR2 FQNNGV, per germline. For the CDR3, the DNA is TGTGCCAGCAGCTTAGATCTCCCAGGCGGGACCCAGTACTTC. It yields the protein CASSLDLPGGTQYF.

Note on this clone: Within the sample, other DNA sequences also encode this same CDR3. The gene calls are TRBV6-6 and TRBJ1-1, with D hard to call. V shed 6 bases and J shed 1 base, with 12 bases lying between them. Germline loops: CDR1 MNHNY, CDR2 SVGAGI (reference sequence). This CDR3 region has 14 residues. As DNA, the CDR3 is TGTGCCAGCAGACCCGGGCAGGCGAACACTGAAGCTTTCTTT. It codes for CASRPGQANTEAFF.

CDR3 sequence: CASSASGSRNEQFF. CDR3 in DNA: TGCGCCAGCAGTGCTAGCGGGAGTCGCAATGAGCAGTTCTTC. The chain carries TRBV10-1 and TRBJ2-1; 10 bases match TRBD2. After removal of 4 bases from V and 6 bases from J, the junction contained 3 bases not matched to a gene. The CDR3 is 14 residues long. Germline values: CDR1 WNHNN, CDR2 SYGVQD (reference sequence).

The chain has TRBV2 and TRBJ1-1, with 9 bases identical to TRBD1. The CDR3 totals 13 residues. V trimming: 4 bases; J trimming: 4 bases; junction bases outside the gene matches: 1. Per germline, CDR1 SNHLY and CDR2 FYNNEI. CDR3 protein: CASSGDRVTEAFF. The CDR3, as DNA: TGTGCCAGCAGTGGGGACAGGGTCACTGAAGCTTTCTTT.

The chain carries TRBV29-1 and TRBJ2-7, with 9 bases fitting TRBD1. The J segment lost 3 bases and the V segment lost 5 bases, leaving 2 bases of the junction unmatched. Germline V gene lookup returns CDR1 SQVTM and CDR2 ANQGSEA. The CDR3 spans 12 residues. Written as DNA, the CDR3 is TGCAGCGTTTTGACAGGGGGCTACGAGCAGTACTTC. This gives the protein CSVLTGGYEQYF.

This sequence joins TRBV19 and TRBJ1-2; the D gene is possibly TRBD1 (6 bases). V lost 4 bases and J 4 bases, leaving 22 bases between the germline ends. The germline V gene encodes CDR1 LNHDA and CDR2 SQIVND (reference sequence). The CDR3 contains 17 residues. The CDR3 reads CASSTSGAGQFGYGYTF. As DNA, the CDR3 is TGTGCCAGTAGTACGTCAGGGGCCGGACAGTTCGGCTATGGCTACACCTTC. The full variable domain, its missing parts supplied by reference TRBV19 and TRBJ1-2, is DGGITQSPKYLFRKEGQNVTLSCEQNLNHDAMYWYRQDPGQGLRLIYYSQIVNDFQKGDIAEGYSVSREKKESFPLTVTSAQKNPTAFYLCASSTSGAGQFGYGYTFGSGTRLTVV.

This clone showed up just once. This sequence joins TRBV7-9 and TRBJ2-6, with a tentative D call TRBD1 (6 bases). The CDR3 spans 19 residues. CDR1 and CDR2 (germline): SEHNR, FQNEAQ (reference sequence). V dropped 2 bases and J dropped 2 bases, with 19 bases sitting between them. CDR3 nucleotide sequence: TGTGCCAGCAGCTTACCCGCTTACAGGGTATCTACTGGGGCCAACGTCCTGACTTTC. It translates to CASSLPAYRVSTGANVLTF.

The chain employs TRBV5-6 and TRBJ2-7; 7 bases line up with TRBD1. This CDR3 has 16 residues. After removal of 5 bases from V and 0 bases from J, the junction contained 11 bases not matched to a gene. Germline lookup yields CDR1 SGHDT and CDR2 YYEEEE. CDR3 residues: CASSPRGLGNSYEQYF. Written as DNA, the CDR3 is TGTGCCAGCAGTCCTAGGGGGCTGGGAAACTCCTACGAGCAGTACTTC. Using reference TRBV5-6 and TRBJ2-7 for the parts outside the CDR3, the full variable domain is DAGVTQSPTHLIKTRGQQVTLRCSPKSGHDTVSWYQQALGQGPQFIFQYYEEEERQRGNFPDRFSGHQFPNYSSELNVNALLLGDSALYLCASSPRGLGNSYEQYFGPGTRLTVT.

The rearrangement uses TRBV11-2 and TRBJ1-2, with 7 bases aligning to TRBD1. Germline CDR1 and CDR2: SGHAT and FQNNGV. CDR3 size: 15 residues. Trimming took 1 base from V and 6 from J; bases not matched to a gene: 8. DNA for the CDR3: TGTGCCAGCAGCTTAGCCGGGACAGCTGAACATGGCTACACCTTC. This encodes CASSLAGTAEHGYTF.

This chain uses TRBV10-1 with TRBJ2-3; 15 bases are shared with TRBD2. CDR1 is WNHNN, CDR2 SYGVQD, per germline (reference sequence). The ends lost 3 bases at V and 3 bases at J; junction bases unmatched: 1. CDR3 length equals 16 residues. The CDR3 loop is CASSDGTSGRTDTQYF. CDR3 nucleotide sequence: TGCGCCAGCAGTGACGGGACTAGCGGGAGGACAGATACGCAGTATTTT.

The chain recombines TRBV7-6 with TRBJ1-1; no firm D call. This CDR3 is 14 amino acids long. From germline, CDR1 is SGHVS and CDR2 FNYEAQ. V was cut by 5 bases and J by 4 bases, with 14 bases left in between. CDR3 DNA: TGTGCCAGCAGCCCTGGAGGAGGGAGCACTGAAGCTTTCTTT. This gives the protein CASSPGGGSTEAFF.

The V call is TRBV6-5, the J call TRBJ2-1; D may be TRBD1 or TRBD2 (5 bases each). Trimming pared 5 bases from V and 5 bases from J, leaving 16 bases between. This CDR3 is 15 amino acids long. Germline V gene sequence: CDR1 MNHEY, CDR2 SVGAGI. This CDR3 reads CASSVDRDRDNEQFF. CDR3 DNA: TGTGCCAGCAGTGTTGACCGGGACCGTGACAATGAGCAGTTCTTC.

The chain joins TRBV2 to TRBJ2-5, with D perhaps matching TRBD1 or TRBD2 (5 bases each). The germline V gene has CDR1 SNHLY and CDR2 FYNNEI. V was shortened by 1 base and J by 7 bases, with 13 bases between the two germline ends. CDR3 length equals 14 residues. The CDR3 loop reads CASSEERGFGTQYF. As DNA, the CDR3 is TGTGCCAGCAGTGAAGAGAGGGGTTTCGGGACCCAGTACTTC.

The table lists this clone with a count of one. CDR3 nucleotides: TGTGCCAGCAGCTTAGAGGTGGGAGGAGGCTACAATGAGCAGTTCTTC. Translated, it gives CASSLEVGGGYNEQFF. The chain carries TRBV7-9 and TRBJ2-1; possibly TRBD2 for D (6 bases). Trimming shortened V by 1 base and J by 3 bases, and 13 bases separated the two germline ends. The CDR3 is 16 residues long. CDR1 is SEHNR, CDR2 FQNEAQ, per germline (reference sequence).

The chain couples TRBV10-2 to TRBJ2-1; 12 bases are a match to TRBD2. Germline CDR1 and CDR2: WSHSY and SAAADI. The CDR3 has 14 residues. The ends lost 7 bases at V and 8 bases at J; junction bases unmatched: 6. This CDR3 reads CASNRLAGVYEQFF. CDR3 coding DNA: TGCGCCAGCAATCGACTAGCGGGAGTATATGAGCAGTTCTTC.

The rearrangement uses TRBV29-1 and TRBJ2-7; 9 bases match TRBD2. The V and J ends lost 6 bases and 6 bases, in that order; junction bases with no gene match: 9. CDR3 length equals 13 residues. Looked up from germline, CDR1 is SQVTM and CDR2 is ANQGSEA. The CDR3 is CSVLLAGAGEQYV. The CDR3, as DNA: TGCAGCGTCCTTTTAGCGGGAGCTGGCGAGCAGTACGTC.

V and J are TRBV4-3 and TRBJ2-5; 12 bases fit TRBD2. Germline CDR1 reads LGHNA; CDR2 reads YSLEER. The V gene end was trimmed by 4 bases and the J gene end by 4 bases; junction bases not matched to a gene: 10. The CDR3 runs to 17 residues. CDR3 sequence (DNA): TGCGCCAGCAGCCGAAGGCCGCCGACTAGCGGGAGAGAGACCCAGTACTTC. Translating gives CASSRRPPTSGRETQYF.

The V call is TRBV7-9, the J call TRBJ1-4; 11 bases line up with TRBD1. The CDR3 covers 15 residues. CDR1 is SEHNR, CDR2 FQNEAQ, per germline (reference sequence). V lost 5 bases and J lost 3; bases outside the gene matches: 2. The chain's CDR3 is CASSRDRGANEKLFF. CDR3 nucleotides: TGTGCCAGCAGCCGGGACAGGGGGGCTAATGAAAAACTGTTTTTT.

The chain carries TRBV21-1 and TRBJ1-2. TRBV21-1 is shown as a pseudogene. This CDR3 has 12 amino acids. The CDR3 coding sequence is TGTGCCAGCAGCAAATGGAGGCGGGGCTACACCTTC. Translating it yields CASSKWRRGYTF.

V usage is TRBV27 and J usage is TRBJ2-7; the D call may be TRBD1 or TRBD2 (6 bases each). Germline lookup yields CDR1 MNHEY and CDR2 SMNVEV (reference sequence). The CDR3 sequence is 13 residues long. Trimming left V 6 bases short and J 6 bases short, with 15 bases between. CDR3 sequence: CASRRLGGSEQYF. As DNA, the CDR3 is TGTGCCAGCAGAAGACTCGGGGGCAGCGAGCAGTACTTC.

V gene TRBV6-6 combines with J gene TRBJ2-4, with 8 positions matching TRBD2. The CDR3 runs to 11 residues. V dropped 5 bases and J dropped 15; count of bases not matched to a gene: 6. Germline loops: CDR1 MNHNY, CDR2 SVGAGI (reference sequence). CDR3 residues: CASSLAGLAYF. DNA of the CDR3: TGTGCCAGCAGTCTTGCCGGACTAGCGTACTTC.

The chain employs TRBV11-3 and TRBJ2-5, with 7 positions matching TRBD2. The trim removed 0 bases at V and 7 bases at J, leaving 5 bases unmatched. The CDR3 is 14 amino acids. Looked up from germline, CDR1 is SGHNT and CDR2 is YENEEA. Here the CDR3 DNA reads TGTGCCAGCAGCTTAGAAGGCGGGAGAGGGACCCAGTACTTC. It encodes CASSLEGGRGTQYF.